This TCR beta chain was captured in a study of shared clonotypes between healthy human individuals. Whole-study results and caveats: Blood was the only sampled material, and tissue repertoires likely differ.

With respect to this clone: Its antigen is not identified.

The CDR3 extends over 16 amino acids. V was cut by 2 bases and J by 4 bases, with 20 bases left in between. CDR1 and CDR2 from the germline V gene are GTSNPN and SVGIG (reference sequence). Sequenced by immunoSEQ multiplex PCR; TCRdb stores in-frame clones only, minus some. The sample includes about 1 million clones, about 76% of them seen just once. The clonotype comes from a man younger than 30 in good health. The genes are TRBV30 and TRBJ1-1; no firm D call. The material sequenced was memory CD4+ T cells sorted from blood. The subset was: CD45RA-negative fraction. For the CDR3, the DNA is TGTGCCTGGAGTCCACCGGCTCAGGTCCTGGGCACTGAAGCTTTCTTT. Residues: CAWSPPAQVLGTEAFF.